The clone carrying this T cell receptor beta chain was observed a few times. The antigen remains unidentified. V was trimmed by 0 bases and J by 4 bases, leaving 9 bases between them. The CDR3 runs 14 residues. The germline CDR1 and CDR2 sequences are LGHNA and YSLEER. The authors ran a second PCR of 7 to 11 cycles using a sample-barcoded 5' primer and a J-beta primer mix. Template switching added a 12-random-nucleotide identifier to every cDNA molecule. TCRdb re-analysed the 5' RACE reads in MiXCR, keeping a single row per CDR3 protein. This sample has around 2 million distinct CDR3 sequences, with roughly two fifths found just once. The entry originates in a study of blood T cells in healthy people across ages. Study-wide points: Comparison with aged donors showed that long-lived donors had more naive CD4+ cells and higher diversity. In the absence of known donor CMV status, changes in expanded clonotypes were possibly confounded.

The clonotype originates from a human donor in good health. Specimen: blood. The V call is TRBV4-3, the J call TRBJ1-2; D gene ambiguous. CDR3 bases: TGCGCCAGCAGCCAAGATATTCTGGGCTATGGCTACACCTTC. It specifies CASSQDILGYGYTF.